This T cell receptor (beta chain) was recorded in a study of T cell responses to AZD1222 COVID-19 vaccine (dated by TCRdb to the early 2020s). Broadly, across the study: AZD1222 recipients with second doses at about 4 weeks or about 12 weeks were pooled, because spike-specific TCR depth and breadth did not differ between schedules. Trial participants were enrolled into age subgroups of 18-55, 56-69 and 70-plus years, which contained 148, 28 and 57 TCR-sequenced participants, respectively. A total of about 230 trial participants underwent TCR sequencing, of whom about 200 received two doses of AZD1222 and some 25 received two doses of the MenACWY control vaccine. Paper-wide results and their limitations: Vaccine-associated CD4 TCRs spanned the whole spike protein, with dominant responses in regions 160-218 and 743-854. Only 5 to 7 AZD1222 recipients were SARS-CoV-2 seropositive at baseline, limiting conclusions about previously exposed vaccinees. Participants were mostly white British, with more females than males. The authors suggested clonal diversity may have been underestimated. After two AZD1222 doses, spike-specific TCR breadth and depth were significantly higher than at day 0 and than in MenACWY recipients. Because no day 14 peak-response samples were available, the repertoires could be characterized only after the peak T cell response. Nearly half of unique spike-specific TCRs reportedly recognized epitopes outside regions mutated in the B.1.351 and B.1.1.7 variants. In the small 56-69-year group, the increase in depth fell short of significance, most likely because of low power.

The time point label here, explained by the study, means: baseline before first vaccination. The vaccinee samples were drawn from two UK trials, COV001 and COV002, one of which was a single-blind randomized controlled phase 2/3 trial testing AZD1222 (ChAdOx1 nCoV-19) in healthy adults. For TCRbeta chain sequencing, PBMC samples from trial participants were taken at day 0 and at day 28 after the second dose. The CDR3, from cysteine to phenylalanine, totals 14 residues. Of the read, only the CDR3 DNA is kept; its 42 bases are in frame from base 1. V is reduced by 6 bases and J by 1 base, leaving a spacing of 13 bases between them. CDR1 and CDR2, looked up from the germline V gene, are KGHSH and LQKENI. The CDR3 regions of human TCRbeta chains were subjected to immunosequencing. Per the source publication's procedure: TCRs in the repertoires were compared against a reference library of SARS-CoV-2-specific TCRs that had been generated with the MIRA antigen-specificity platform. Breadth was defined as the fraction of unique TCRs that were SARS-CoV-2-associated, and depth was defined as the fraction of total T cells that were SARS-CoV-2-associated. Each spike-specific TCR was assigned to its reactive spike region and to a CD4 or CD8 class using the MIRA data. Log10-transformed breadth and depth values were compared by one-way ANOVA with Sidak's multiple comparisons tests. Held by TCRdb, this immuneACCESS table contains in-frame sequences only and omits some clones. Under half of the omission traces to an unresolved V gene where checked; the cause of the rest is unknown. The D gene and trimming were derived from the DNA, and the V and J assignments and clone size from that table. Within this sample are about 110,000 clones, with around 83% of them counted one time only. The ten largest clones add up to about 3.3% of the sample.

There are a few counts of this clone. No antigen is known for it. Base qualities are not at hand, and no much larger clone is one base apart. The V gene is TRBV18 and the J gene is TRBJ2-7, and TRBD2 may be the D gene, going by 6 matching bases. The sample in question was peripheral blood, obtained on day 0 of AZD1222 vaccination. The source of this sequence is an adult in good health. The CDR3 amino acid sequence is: CASSRGLTSYEQYF. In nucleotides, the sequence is TGTGCCAGCTCCCGGGGACTGACTTCCTACGAGCAGTACTTC.